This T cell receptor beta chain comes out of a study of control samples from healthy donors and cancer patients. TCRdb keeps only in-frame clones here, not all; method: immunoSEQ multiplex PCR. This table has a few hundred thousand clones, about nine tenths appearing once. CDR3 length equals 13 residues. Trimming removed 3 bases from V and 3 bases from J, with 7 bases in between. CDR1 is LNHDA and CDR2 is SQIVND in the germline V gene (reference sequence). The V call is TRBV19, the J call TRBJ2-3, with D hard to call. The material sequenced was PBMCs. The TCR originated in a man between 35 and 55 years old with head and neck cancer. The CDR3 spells CASSIVGTDTQYF. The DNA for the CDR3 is TGTGCCAGTAGTATCGTCGGGACAGATACGCAGTATTTT.